These 26 T cell receptor beta chains originate from one sample sequenced in a study of blood T cell repertoires in COVID-19. Repertoires were generated with immunoSEQ multiplex PCR, while TCRdb's copy carries only in-frame clones and drops some. This sample has some 400,000 clones, with 80% to 90% found just once. Sequencing was carried out using PBMCs or T cells enriched from blood (not recorded which). These receptors came from a man aged 25 to 45 who had recovered from COVID-19.

The chain couples TRBV28 to TRBJ1-2; possible D gene TRBD1, 6 bases. V lost 4 bases and J lost 7, with 10 bases in between. CDR1 and CDR2 (germline): MDHEN, SYDVKM. This CDR3 contains 12 residues. CDR3 nucleotides: TGTGCCAGCAGTTCTACAGGGAGTGGCTACACCTTC. Its protein product is CASSSTGSGYTF.

The CDR3 DNA reads TGTGCCAGCAGTTTTCTTCCGCGGGGCTCCTACGAGCAGTACTTC. Its translation is CASSFLPRGSYEQYF. V usage is TRBV27 and J usage is TRBJ2-7, with a possible D match to TRBD2 (6 bases). Trimming removed 3 bases from V and 0 bases from J, with 12 bases in between. Germline V CDR1 and CDR2: MNHEY, SMNVEV (reference sequence). The length of the CDR3 is 15 residues.

This chain joins TRBV6-1 and TRBJ1-6; 11 nucleotides match TRBD1. CDR1 and CDR2 from the germline V gene are MNHNS and SASEGT. This CDR3 spans 17 amino acids. Trimming at V came to 4 bases and at J to 8 bases, leaving 10 bases not matched to a gene. The CDR3 reads CASSVRTGGAIYSPLHF. CDR3 in DNA: TGTGCCAGCAGTGTGCGGACAGGGGGCGCGATTTATTCACCCCTCCACTTT.

The rearrangement uses TRBV5-1 and TRBJ2-3; maybe TRBD2 (6 bases). Germline-derived CDR1 and CDR2 are SGHRS and YFSETQ. Trimming took off 0 bases at V and 2 bases at J, with 13 bases between the two ends. The CDR3 extends over 16 amino acids. This CDR3 reads CASSLDGGRDTDTQYF. In DNA form, the CDR3 reads TGCGCCAGCAGCTTGGATGGAGGGAGAGACACAGATACGCAGTATTTT.

At least ten counts were recorded for this clone. The chain combines TRBV28 with TRBJ2-5; D gene uncertain. There are 12 residues in the CDR3. The V end was cut by 5 bases, the J end by 1 base, with 5 bases between. Germline V gene lookup returns CDR1 MDHEN and CDR2 SYDVKM. The DNA for the CDR3 is TGTGCCAGCAGTCAGTTCCAAGAGACCCAGTACTTC. This sequence encodes CASSQFQETQYF.

The chain is built from TRBV2 and TRBJ2-1; the match to TRBD2 covers 8 bases. The CDR3 consists of 18 residues. Germline V gene lookup returns CDR1 SNHLY and CDR2 FYNNEI. The V and J ends lost 8 bases and 1 base, in that order; junction bases with no gene match: 16. The CDR3 nucleotides are TGTGCCAGCCCGATCGGTCTAGCGGGCACACTTTCCTACAATGAGCAGTTCTTC. Amino acid sequence: CASPIGLAGTLSYNEQFF.

This chain connects TRBV18 to TRBJ1-1, with no clear D. The CDR3 runs 15 residues. Looked up from germline, CDR1 is KGHSH and CDR2 is LQKENI. The V gene lost 5 bases and the J gene lost 0 bases, with 13 bases spanning the gap. CDR3 DNA sequence: TGTGCCAGCTCAGACCCGGGTCGAATGAACACTGAAGCTTTCTTT. It codes for CASSDPGRMNTEAFF.

This chain connects TRBV7-9 to TRBJ1-1; D is unresolved. CDR1 and CDR2 from the germline V gene are SEHNR and FQNEAQ (reference sequence). The CDR3 loop spans 15 amino acids. V was cut by 1 base and J by 6 bases, with 15 bases left in between. The CDR3 DNA reads as TGTGCCAGCAGCTTAGGTTTGAGGGTCGGGGCTGAAGCTTTCTTT. Protein: CASSLGLRVGAEAFF. Complete variable domain (other parts from reference TRBV7-9 and TRBJ1-1): DTGVSQNPRHKITKRGQNVTFRCDPISEHNRLYWYRQTLGQGPEFLTYFQNEAQLEKSRLLSDRFSAERPKGSFSTLEIQRTEQGDSAMYLCASSLGLRVGAEAFFGQGTRLTVV.

This chain joins TRBV4-2 and TRBJ1-5; D remains ambiguous. The CDR3 length is 16 residues. Looked up from germline, CDR1 is LGHNA and CDR2 is YNFKEQ. Trimming removed 4 bases from V and 0 bases from J, with 13 bases in between. CDR3 amino acids: CASSPPQEYSNQPQHF. The CDR3 bases are TGTGCCAGCAGCCCACCCCAGGAATATAGCAATCAGCCCCAGCATTTT.

The chain carries TRBV30 and TRBJ2-3; possible D gene TRBD2, 6 bases. The CDR3 is 12 amino acids. The germline V and J ends were trimmed by 0 bases and 8 bases, with 9 bases remaining between them. In germline, CDR1 is GTSNPN, CDR2 SVGIG (reference sequence). CDR3 nucleotides: TGTGCCTGGAGTGTCCCCGGGAGTACGCAGTATTTT. It codes for CAWSVPGSTQYF.

The sample holds one count of this clone. V gene TRBV7-2 combines with J gene TRBJ2-5, with D uncertain. The germline V gene has CDR1 SGHTA and CDR2 FQGNSA. The CDR3 totals 12 residues. V lost 5 bases and J 7 bases, leaving 11 bases between the germline ends. CDR3: CASSKISGTQYF. The CDR3 region has the DNA TGTGCCAGCAGCAAAATCTCAGGGACCCAGTACTTC.

This chain uses TRBV12-3 or TRBV12-4 with TRBJ2-7; 7 bases fit TRBD1. The CDR3 consists of 13 residues. The junction had 6 bases not matched to a gene; V was cut back by 3 bases and J by 7 bases. The CDR3 is CASSFRGRREQYF. DNA for the CDR3: TGTGCCAGCAGTTTTAGGGGGCGAAGGGAGCAGTACTTC.

The chain has TRBV13 and TRBJ1-1, with TRBD1 matching 7 bases. From germline, CDR1 is PRHDT and CDR2 FYEKMQ (reference sequence). V was clipped by 2 bases and J by 1 base; unmatched bases: 10. The CDR3 extends over 17 amino acids. The CDR3 nucleotides are TGTGCCAGCAGCTTATATGAAAGACAGGGCCCGAACACTGAAGCTTTCTTT. It codes for CASSLYERQGPNTEAFF. Supplemented by reference TRBV13 and TRBJ1-1, the full variable domain reads AAGVIQSPRHLIKEKRETATLKCYPIPRHDTVYWYQQGPGQDPQFLISFYEKMQSDKGSIPDRFSAQQFSDYHSELNMSSLELGDSALYFCASSLYERQGPNTEAFFGQGTRLTVV.

This sequence joins TRBV28 and TRBJ2-4; D perhaps matches TRBD2 (6 bases). The CDR3 sequence is 18 residues long. V shed 1 base and J shed 0 bases, with 16 bases lying between them. Germline CDR1 is MDHEN and CDR2 is SYDVKM. For the CDR3, the DNA is TGTGCCAGCAGTTTATCTTTGGGAGGAGAACTAGCCAAAAACATTCAGTACTTC. Translation gives CASSLSLGGELAKNIQYF.

This chain uses TRBV19 with TRBJ2-7; 7 nucleotides match TRBD1. The V segment lost 6 bases and the J segment 7 bases; nucleotides outside the gene matches: 12. Germline values: CDR1 LNHDA, CDR2 SQIVND (reference sequence). The CDR3 runs to 14 residues. CDR3 protein: CASSVVEGAQEQYF. The CDR3, as DNA: TGTGCCAGTAGCGTGGTCGAGGGGGCCCAGGAGCAGTACTTC.

This sequence joins TRBV7-9 and TRBJ2-7; 9 bases are shared with TRBD2. Trimming removed 5 bases from V and 3 bases from J; junction bases left unmatched: 11. The CDR3 has 16 residues. Germline lookup yields CDR1 SEHNR and CDR2 FQNEAQ (reference sequence). The CDR3 here is CASSPLRGLAGYEQYF. The CDR3 bases are TGTGCCAGCAGCCCCTTAAGGGGACTAGCTGGCTACGAGCAGTACTTC. The whole variable domain, remainder taken from reference TRBV7-9 and TRBJ2-7, is DTGVSQNPRHKITKRGQNVTFRCDPISEHNRLYWYRQTLGQGPEFLTYFQNEAQLEKSRLLSDRFSAERPKGSFSTLEIQRTEQGDSAMYLCASSPLRGLAGYEQYFGPGTRLTVT.

J is TRBJ1-2 and V is TRBV7-9, with D uncertain. Trimming removed 2 bases from V and 3 bases from J, with 13 bases in between. The germline CDR1 and CDR2 sequences are SEHNR and FQNEAQ (reference sequence). CDR3 length equals 15 residues. The CDR3 here is CASSLYGAVDYGYTF. The CDR3 bases are TGTGCCAGCAGCTTATATGGTGCGGTAGACTATGGCTACACCTTC.

In this sample, this clone turned up once. V and J are TRBV28 and TRBJ1-2; D perhaps matches TRBD1 (5 bases). Germline V gives CDR1 MDHEN, CDR2 SYDVKM. This CDR3 is 14 amino acids long. Trimming removed 1 base from V and 2 bases from J, with 8 bases in between. CDR3 coding DNA: TGTGCCAGCAGTTTATCCAACAGGAACTATGGCTACACCTTC. Protein product: CASSLSNRNYGYTF.

The V gene is TRBV5-6, the J gene TRBJ2-5, with no clear D. The CDR3 is made up of 14 amino acids. Germline V lookup: CDR1 SGHDT, CDR2 YYEEEE. Trimming left V 0 bases short and J 2 bases short, with 8 bases between. The CDR3 DNA follows: TGTGCCAGCAGCTTGGGTCAGAATCAAGAGACCCAGTACTTC. Translating it yields CASSLGQNQETQYF.

About this clone itself: Other DNA sequences from this sample encode an identical CDR3 as well. The CDR3 loop is CASSLWGGMNTEAFF. CDR3 in DNA: TGTGCCAGCAGTTTATGGGGGGGGATGAACACTGAAGCTTTCTTT. V and J are TRBV28 and TRBJ1-1, with TRBD1 as a possible D gene (5 bases). Germline values: CDR1 MDHEN, CDR2 SYDVKM. The CDR3 is made up of 15 amino acids. Trimming pared 0 bases from V and 0 bases from J, leaving 8 bases between. Supplemented by reference TRBV28 and TRBJ1-1, the full variable domain reads DVKVTQSSRYLVKRTGEKVFLECVQDMDHENMFWYRQDPGLGLRLIYFSYDVKMKEKGDIPEGYSVSREKKERFSLILESASTNQTSMYLCASSLWGGMNTEAFFGQGTRLTVV.

The CDR3 spells CASSLVGTRETQYF. CDR3 nucleotides: TGTGCCAGCAGCTTAGTCGGGACTAGGGAGACCCAGTACTTC. The V and J genes are TRBV7-2 and TRBJ2-5; TRBD2 matches 8 bases. Germline CDR1 and CDR2: SGHTA and FQGNSA. The CDR3 extends over 14 amino acids. V was pared by 1 base and J by 5 bases, with 3 bases of the junction left unmatched.

The chain combines TRBV12-3 or TRBV12-4 with TRBJ1-1; tentatively, D is TRBD1 (5 bases). The CDR3 length is 13 residues. V was pared by 2 bases and J by 6 bases, with 10 bases between. The CDR3 loop reads CASSLTARAEAFF. The CDR3 bases are TGTGCCAGCAGTTTAACGGCCAGGGCTGAAGCTTTCTTT.

The gene calls are TRBV6-5 and TRBJ2-1; D remains ambiguous. The germline V gene encodes CDR1 MNHEY and CDR2 SVGAGI. V lost 6 bases and J lost 5, with 11 bases in between. This CDR3 has 13 amino acids. CDR3 protein: CASSVTANNEQFF. The CDR3 DNA sequence: TGTGCCAGCAGCGTAACTGCTAACAATGAGCAGTTCTTC.

This sequence joins TRBV5-1 and TRBJ2-1; 7 nucleotides line up with TRBD2. Germline-derived CDR1 and CDR2 are SGHRS and YFSETQ. This CDR3 has 15 amino acids. J lost 5 bases, V lost 4 bases, and 9 bases had no gene match. The CDR3, as DNA: TGCGCCAGCAGCATAGGACTAGAGAAGGACAATGAGCAGTTCTTC. Its translation: CASSIGLEKDNEQFF.

V is TRBV7-3 and J is TRBJ2-7; 7 bases agree with TRBD2. Germline CDR1 SGHTA, CDR2 FQGTGA. CDR3 length: 15 amino acids. V lost 1 base and J lost 2; bases outside the gene matches: 5. CDR3 sequence (DNA): TGTGCCAGCAGCTTAAAAGGCGGGAGTACCTACGAGCAGTACTTC. It yields the protein CASSLKGGSTYEQYF.

This chain joins TRBV10-3 and TRBJ1-1; 7 bases map to TRBD1. This CDR3 region has 12 residues. Looked up from germline, CDR1 is ENHRY and CDR2 is SYGVKD. With V trimmed by 4 bases and J by 10 bases, 6 bases remained unmatched. The CDR3 sequence is CAISVDRDRAFF. The CDR3 DNA sequence: TGTGCCATCAGTGTTGACCGGGACAGAGCTTTCTTT.